This T cell receptor (beta chain) was captured in a study of blood T cells in healthy people across ages. Study in general: Template switching caught about one barcoded beta molecule for each two T cells.

A single count supports this clonotype. It was with a sample-barcoded 5' primer and a J-beta primer mix that a second PCR of roughly 6 to 11 cycles was run. Each CDR3 protein is one row after TCRdb ran MiXCR on the 5' RACE reads. Counted here are about 1.4 million distinct CDR3 sequences, around 59% occurring once; the ten biggest clones make up more than 6%. The clonotype comes from a man younger than 35 in good health. The sample was blood.

CDR3 in amino acids: CSVRPSGRLDQYF. In DNA, the CDR3 is TGCAGCGTTAGGCCTAGCGGGAGGTTAGACCAGTACTTC. J is TRBJ2-5 and V is TRBV29-1; 11 positions match TRBD2. Germline trimming cut 5 bases from V and 10 bases from J; bases unmatched to any gene: 9. This CDR3 spans 13 amino acids. From germline, CDR1 is SQVTM and CDR2 ANQGSEA.